Each of the 6 T cell receptor beta chains below was sequenced from the same sample in a study of radiation and T cells in renal cell carcinoma. Described time point: blood 4 weeks post-SBRT, at nephrectomy. Described treatment: 15 Gy SBRT to primary tumor, nephrectomy 4 weeks later. Only in-frame clones appear in the TCRdb table, and some are missing; sequencing was by immunoSEQ multiplex PCR. Counted here are around 140,000 clones, 75% to 90% occurring once; the ten biggest clones make up under 20%. This specimen was blood, taken from a patient whose treatment included radiotherapy and nephrectomy. These TCRs come from a woman between 50 and 59 years old with renal cell carcinoma.

There are a few counts of this clone. The rearrangement joins TRBV6-5 to TRBJ1-6, with no clear D. V gave up 0 bases and J gave up 8 bases, with 5 bases separating them. This CDR3 is built from 13 residues. Germline loops: CDR1 MNHEY, CDR2 SVGAGI. DNA of the CDR3: TGTGCCAGCAGTTACTCGAGGGATTCACCCCTCCACTTT. This sequence encodes CASSYSRDSPLHF.

The chain employs TRBV18 and TRBJ2-7; weak D call: TRBD2 (6 bases). Per germline, CDR1 KGHSH and CDR2 LQKENI. Between the trimmed V and J ends, which lost 2 bases and 7 bases, there was a span of 9 bases. This CDR3 is 12 amino acids long. DNA for the CDR3: TGTGCCAGCTCACCAATCGGGAGAGAGCAGTACTTC. It specifies CASSPIGREQYF. Supplemented by reference TRBV18 and TRBJ2-7, the full variable domain reads NAGVMQNPRHLVRRRGQEARLRCSPMKGHSHVYWYRQLPEEGLKFMVYLQKENIIDESGMPKERFSAEFPKEGPSILRIQQVVRGDSAAYFCASSPIGREQYFGPGTRLTVT.

The count of this clone is one. This chain connects TRBV27 to TRBJ2-7, with 7 nucleotides matching TRBD1. In germline, CDR1 is MNHEY, CDR2 SMNVEV (reference sequence). V was clipped by 6 bases and J by 1 base; unmatched bases: 6. CDR3 length: 14 residues. The chain's CDR3 is CASSGQEASYEQYF. The CDR3 DNA follows: TGTGCCAGCAGCGGACAGGAAGCTTCCTACGAGCAGTACTTC.

This chain links TRBV5-1 with TRBJ1-1; 8 nucleotides align to TRBD1. V dropped 4 bases and J dropped 2; count of bases not matched to a gene: 7. The CDR3 is 15 amino acids. CDR1 SGHRS and CDR2 YFSETQ come from the germline V gene. CDR3 sequence: CASSPTTGDNTEAFF. The CDR3, as DNA: TGCGCCAGCAGCCCGACGACAGGGGATAACACTGAAGCTTTCTTT.

The gene calls are TRBV28 and TRBJ2-7; 7 positions agree with TRBD2. The germline V gene encodes CDR1 MDHEN and CDR2 SYDVKM. Trimming removed 3 bases from V and 2 bases from J; junction bases left unmatched: 4. The length of the CDR3 is 14 residues. In DNA, the CDR3 is TGTGCCAGCAGTTTTCCGGGAGGCCCCTACGAGCAGTACTTC. Residues: CASSFPGGPYEQYF.

The chain recombines TRBV7-2 with TRBJ1-1; D gene uncertain. The V end was cut by 3 bases, the J end by 4 bases, with 12 bases between. The CDR3 contains 14 residues. Germline CDR1 SGHTA, CDR2 FQGNSA. The CDR3 bases are TGTGCCAGCAGCTTGGGGTTTCTAAGCACTGAAGCTTTCTTT. Residues: CASSLGFLSTEAFF.